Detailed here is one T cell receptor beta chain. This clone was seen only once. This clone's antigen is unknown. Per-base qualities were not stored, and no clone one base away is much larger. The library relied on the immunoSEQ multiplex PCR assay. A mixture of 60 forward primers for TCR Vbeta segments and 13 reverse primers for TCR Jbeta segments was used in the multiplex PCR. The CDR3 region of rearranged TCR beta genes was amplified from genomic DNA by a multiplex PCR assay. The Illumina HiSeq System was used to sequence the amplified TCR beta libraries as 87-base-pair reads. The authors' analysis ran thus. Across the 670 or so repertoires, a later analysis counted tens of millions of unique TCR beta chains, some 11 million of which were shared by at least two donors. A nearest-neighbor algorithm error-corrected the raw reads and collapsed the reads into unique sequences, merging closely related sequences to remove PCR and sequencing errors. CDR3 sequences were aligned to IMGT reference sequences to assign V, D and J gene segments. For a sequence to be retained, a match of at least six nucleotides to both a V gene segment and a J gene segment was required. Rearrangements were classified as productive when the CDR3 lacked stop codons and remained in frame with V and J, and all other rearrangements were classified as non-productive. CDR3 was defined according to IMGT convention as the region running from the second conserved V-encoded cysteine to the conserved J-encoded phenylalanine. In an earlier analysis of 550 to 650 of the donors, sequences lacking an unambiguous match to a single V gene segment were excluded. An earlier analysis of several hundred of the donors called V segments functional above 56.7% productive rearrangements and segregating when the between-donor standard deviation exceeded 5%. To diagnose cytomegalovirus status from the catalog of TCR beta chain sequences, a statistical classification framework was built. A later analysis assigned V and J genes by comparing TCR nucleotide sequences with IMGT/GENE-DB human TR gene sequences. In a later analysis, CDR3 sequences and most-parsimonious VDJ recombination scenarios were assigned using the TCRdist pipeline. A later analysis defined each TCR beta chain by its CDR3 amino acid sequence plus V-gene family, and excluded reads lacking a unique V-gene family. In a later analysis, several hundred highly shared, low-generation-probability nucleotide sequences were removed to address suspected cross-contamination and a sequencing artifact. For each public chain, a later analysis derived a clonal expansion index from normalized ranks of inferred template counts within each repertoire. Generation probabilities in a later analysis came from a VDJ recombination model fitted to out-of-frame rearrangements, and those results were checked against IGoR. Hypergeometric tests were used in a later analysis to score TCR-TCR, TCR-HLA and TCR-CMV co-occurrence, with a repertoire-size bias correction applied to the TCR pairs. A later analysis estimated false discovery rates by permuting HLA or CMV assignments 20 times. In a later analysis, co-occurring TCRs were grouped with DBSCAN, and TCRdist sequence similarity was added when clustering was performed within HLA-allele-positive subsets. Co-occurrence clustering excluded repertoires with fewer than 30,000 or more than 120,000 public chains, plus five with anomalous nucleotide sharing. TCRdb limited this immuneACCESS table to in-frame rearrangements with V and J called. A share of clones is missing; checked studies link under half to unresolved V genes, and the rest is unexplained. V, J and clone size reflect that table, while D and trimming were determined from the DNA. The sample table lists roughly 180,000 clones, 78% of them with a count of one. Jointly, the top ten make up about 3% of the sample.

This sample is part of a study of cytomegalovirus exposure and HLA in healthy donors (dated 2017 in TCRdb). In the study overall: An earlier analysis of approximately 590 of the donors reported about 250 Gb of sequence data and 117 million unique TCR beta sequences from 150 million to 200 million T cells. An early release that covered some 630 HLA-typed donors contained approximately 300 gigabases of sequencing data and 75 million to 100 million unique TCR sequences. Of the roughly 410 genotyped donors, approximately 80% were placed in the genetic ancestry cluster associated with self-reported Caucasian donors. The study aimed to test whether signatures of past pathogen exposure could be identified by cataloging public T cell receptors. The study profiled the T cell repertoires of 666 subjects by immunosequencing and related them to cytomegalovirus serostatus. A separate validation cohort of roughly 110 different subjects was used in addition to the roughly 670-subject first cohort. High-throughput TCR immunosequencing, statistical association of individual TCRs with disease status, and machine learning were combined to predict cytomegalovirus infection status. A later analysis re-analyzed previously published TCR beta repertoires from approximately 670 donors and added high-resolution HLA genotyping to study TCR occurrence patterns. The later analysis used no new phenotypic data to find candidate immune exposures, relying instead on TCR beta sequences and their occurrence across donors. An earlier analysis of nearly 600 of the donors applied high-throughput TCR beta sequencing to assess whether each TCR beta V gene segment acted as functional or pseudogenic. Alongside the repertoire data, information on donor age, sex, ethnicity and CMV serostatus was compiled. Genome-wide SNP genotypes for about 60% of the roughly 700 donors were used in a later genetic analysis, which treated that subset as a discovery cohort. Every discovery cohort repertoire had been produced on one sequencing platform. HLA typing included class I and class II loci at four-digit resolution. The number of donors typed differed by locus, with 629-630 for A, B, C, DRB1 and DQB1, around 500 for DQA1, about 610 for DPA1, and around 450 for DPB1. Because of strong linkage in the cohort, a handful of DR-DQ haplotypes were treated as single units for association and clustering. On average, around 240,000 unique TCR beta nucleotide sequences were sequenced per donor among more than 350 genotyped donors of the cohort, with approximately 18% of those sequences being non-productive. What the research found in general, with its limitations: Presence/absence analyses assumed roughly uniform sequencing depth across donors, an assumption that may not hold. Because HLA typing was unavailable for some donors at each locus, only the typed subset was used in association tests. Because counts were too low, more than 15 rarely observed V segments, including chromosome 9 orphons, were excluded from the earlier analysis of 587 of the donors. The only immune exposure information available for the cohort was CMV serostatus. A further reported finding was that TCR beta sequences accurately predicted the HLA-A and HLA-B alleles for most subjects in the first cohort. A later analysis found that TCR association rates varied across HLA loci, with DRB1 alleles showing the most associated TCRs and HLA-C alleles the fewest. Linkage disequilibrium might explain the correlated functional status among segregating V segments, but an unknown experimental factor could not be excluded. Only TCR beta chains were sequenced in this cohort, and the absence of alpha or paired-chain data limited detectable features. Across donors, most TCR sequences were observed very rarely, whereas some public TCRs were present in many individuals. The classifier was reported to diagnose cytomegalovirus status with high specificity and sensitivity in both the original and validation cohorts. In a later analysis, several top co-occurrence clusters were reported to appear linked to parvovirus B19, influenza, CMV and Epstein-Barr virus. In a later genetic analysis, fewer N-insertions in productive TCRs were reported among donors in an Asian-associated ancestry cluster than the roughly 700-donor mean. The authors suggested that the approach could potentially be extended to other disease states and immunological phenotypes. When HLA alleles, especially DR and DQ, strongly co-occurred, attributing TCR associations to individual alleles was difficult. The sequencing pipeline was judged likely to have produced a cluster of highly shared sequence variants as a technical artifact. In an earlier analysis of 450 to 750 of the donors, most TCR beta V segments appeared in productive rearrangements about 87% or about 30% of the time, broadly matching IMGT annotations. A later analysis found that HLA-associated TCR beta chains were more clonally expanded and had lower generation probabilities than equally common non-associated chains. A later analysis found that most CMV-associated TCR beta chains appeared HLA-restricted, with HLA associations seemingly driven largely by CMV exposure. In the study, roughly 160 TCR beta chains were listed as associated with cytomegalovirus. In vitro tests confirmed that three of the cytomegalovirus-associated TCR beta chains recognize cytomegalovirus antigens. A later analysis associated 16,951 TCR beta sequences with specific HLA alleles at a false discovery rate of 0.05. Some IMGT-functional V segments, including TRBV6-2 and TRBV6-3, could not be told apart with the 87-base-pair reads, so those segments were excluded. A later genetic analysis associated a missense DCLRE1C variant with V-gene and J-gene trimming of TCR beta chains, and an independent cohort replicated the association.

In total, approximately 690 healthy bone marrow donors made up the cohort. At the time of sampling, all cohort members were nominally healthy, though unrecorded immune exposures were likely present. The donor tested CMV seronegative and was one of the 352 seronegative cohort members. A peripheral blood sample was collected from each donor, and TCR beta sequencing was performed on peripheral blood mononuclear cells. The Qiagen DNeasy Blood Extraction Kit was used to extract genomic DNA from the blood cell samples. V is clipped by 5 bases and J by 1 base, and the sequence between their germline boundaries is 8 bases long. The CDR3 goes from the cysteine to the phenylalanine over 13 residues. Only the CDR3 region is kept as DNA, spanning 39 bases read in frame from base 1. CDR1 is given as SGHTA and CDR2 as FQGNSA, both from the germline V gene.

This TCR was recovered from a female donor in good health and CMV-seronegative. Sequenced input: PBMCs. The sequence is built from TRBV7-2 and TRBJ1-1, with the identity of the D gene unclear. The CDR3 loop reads CASSNQANTEAFF. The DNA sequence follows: TGTGCCAGCAGCAATCAGGCGAACACTGAAGCTTTCTTT.